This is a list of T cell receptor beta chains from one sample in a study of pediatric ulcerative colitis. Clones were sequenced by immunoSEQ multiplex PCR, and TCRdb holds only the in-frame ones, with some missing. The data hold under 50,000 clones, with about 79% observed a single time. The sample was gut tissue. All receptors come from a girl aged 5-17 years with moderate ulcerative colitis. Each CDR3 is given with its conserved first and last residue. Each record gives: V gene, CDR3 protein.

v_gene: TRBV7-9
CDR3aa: CASSPWTSGSTDTQYF

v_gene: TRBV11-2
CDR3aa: CASSPITGGFSGANVLTF

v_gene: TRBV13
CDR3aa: CASSYKQDSGNTIYF

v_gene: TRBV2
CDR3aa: CASMRRDTEAFF

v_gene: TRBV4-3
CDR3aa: CASSQDLVNQPQHF

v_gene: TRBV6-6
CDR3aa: CASKRQGISNGYTF

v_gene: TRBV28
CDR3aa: CASSLLGDSRLHQVTYEQYF

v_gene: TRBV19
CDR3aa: CASMGSTWVNEQFF

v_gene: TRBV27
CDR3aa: CASSTDRGLRAEQYF

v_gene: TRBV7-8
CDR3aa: CASSLVSAVSGMNTEAFF

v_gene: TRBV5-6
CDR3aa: CASSEGQGRLSSYNEQFF

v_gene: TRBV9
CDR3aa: CASSVDGGTYNEQFF

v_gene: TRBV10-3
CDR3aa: CAISELADTYVQYF

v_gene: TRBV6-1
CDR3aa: CASSELGDLNTEAFF

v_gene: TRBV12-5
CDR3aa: CASGLYRDTNYGYTF

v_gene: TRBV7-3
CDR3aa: CASSQGSNTEAFF

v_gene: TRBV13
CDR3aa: CASSTGYPPYEQYF

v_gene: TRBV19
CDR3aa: CASESGGPFEDTQYF

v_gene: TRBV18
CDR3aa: CASSPQPRQTLAKNIQYF

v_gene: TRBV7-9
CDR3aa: CASSLGGFDQPQHF

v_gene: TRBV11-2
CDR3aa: CASSLWSWPSGFLWNEQFF

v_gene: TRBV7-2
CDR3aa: CASSLVGYSSYNEQFF

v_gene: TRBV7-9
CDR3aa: CASSLIISSGQNTEAFF

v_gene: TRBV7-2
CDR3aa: CASSLPGLMQFF

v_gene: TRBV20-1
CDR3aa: CSAWAWGKLFF

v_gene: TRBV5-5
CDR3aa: CASSPLGGEKLFF

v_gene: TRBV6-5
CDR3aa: CASCGVYTEAFF

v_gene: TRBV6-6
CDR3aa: CASSFAGGLFF

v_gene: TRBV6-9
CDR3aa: CASSYSTATNYGYTF

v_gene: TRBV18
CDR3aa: CASSPGLAGNTDTQYF

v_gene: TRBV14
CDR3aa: CASSQDQGNSPLHF

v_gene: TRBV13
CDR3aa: CASSHRTSSNEQFF

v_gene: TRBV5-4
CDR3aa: CASSRSLARNTDTQYF

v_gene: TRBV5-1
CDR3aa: CASSAEADTQYF

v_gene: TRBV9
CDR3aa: CASSVVDYSNEQFF

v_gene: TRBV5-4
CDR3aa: CASSSEARDRPDYEQYF

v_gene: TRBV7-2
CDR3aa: CASSPHPGGGGLGYTF

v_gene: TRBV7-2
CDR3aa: CASSFSRGPYEQYF

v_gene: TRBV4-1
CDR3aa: CASSKGGVQETQYF

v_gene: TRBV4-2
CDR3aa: CASSQDWRAETGGYTF

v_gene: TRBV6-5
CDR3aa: CASSDSFNSPLHF

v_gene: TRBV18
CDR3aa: CASSPRSETDTQYF

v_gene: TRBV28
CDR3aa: CASRPSIYTGELFF

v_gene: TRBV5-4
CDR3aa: CASSLGTSQETQYF

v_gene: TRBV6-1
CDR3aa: CASSEDRSSYNEQFF

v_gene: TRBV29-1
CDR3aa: CSVDAGGPYGYTF

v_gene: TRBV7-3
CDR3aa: CASSLWGEGSPLHF

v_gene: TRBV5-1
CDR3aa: CASSMGRANEKLFF

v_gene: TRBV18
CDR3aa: CASSRRRDSYSYEQYF

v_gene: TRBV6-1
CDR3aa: CASSELGYSYNEQFF

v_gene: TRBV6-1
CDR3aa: CASSPRASGVGTQYF

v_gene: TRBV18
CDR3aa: CASSQGKGDTQYF

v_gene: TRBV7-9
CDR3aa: CASSLAVGAFF

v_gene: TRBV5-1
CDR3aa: CASSPLFGVRETQYF

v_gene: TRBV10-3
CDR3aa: CAISTAGRLASLYEQYF

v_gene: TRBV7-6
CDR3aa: CASSSGTGMMNTEAFF

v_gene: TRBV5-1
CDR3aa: CASSLASGGTEAFF

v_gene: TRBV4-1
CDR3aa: CASSPRQGGYGYTF

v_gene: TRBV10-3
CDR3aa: CATTASAEVGDTQYF

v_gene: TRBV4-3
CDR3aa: CASSWGTGGGSEAFF